This TCR beta chain was captured in a study of shared clonotypes between healthy human individuals. As regards this clone: Antigen specificity is unknown.

The CDR3 consists of 14 residues. The germline gives CDR1 KGHSH, CDR2 LQKENI. Trimming removed 3 bases at V and 3 bases at J, with 11 bases between. Repertoires were generated with immunoSEQ multiplex PCR, while TCRdb's copy carries only in-frame clones and drops some. The profile shows over 850,000 clones, 70% to 80% of them singletons. Points from the study as a whole: Non-shared clonotypes had lower generation probabilities than those shared by all four donors. What naive subsets generally showed was a larger estimated richness than memory subsets showed.

The source is a man between 18 and 29 years old in good health. Some clones in this sample may be carry-over from other donors' samples. V usage is TRBV18 and J usage is TRBJ1-1; D is undetermined. The sample consisted of memory CD4+ T cells from PBMCs. This sample's subset: CD45RA-negative fraction. In DNA form, the CDR3 reads TGTGCCAGCTCACCCCTTCCATCGGACACTGAAGCTTTCTTT. Protein: CASSPLPSDTEAFF.